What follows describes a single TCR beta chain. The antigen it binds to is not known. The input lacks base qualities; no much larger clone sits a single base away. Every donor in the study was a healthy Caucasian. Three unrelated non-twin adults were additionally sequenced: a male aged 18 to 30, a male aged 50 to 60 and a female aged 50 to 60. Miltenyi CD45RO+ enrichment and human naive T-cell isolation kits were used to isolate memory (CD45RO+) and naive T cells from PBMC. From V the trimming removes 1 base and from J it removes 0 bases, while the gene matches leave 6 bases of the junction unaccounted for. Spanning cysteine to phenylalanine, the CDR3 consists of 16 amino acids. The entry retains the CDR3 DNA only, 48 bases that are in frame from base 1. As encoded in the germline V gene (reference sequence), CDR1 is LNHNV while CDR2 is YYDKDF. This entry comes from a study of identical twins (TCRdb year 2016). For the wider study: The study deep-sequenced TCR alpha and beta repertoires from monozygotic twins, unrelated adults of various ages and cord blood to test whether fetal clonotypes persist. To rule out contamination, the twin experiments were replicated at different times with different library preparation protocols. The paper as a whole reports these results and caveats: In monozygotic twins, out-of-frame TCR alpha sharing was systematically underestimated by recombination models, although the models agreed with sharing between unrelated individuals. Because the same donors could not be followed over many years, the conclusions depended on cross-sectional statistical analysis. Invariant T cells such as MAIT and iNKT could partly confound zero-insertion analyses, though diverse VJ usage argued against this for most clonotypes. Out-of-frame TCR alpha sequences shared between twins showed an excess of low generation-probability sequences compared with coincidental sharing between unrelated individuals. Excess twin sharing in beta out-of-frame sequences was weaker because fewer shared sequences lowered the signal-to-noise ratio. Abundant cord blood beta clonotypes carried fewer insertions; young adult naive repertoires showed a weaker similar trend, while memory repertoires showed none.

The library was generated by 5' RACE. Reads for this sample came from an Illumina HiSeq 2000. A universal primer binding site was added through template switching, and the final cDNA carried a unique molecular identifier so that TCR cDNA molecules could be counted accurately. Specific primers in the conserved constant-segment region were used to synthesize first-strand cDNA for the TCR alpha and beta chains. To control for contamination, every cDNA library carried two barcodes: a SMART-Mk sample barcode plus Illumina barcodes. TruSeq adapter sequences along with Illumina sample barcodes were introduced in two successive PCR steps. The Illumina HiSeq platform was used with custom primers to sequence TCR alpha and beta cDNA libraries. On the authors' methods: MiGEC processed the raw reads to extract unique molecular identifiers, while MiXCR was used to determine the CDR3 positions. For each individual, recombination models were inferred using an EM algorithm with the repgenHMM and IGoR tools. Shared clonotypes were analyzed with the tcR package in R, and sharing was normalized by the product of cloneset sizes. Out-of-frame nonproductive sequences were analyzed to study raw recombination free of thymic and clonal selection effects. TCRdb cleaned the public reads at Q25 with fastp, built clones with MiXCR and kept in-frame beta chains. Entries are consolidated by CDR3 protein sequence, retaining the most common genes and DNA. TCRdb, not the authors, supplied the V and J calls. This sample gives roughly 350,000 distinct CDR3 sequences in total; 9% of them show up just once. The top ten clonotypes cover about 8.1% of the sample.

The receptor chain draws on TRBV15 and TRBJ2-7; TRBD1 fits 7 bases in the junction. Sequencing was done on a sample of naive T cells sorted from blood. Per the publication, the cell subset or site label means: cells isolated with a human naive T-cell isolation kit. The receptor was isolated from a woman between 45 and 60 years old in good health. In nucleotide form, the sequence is TGTGCCACCAGCAGAGCCGGGACAGCCATCTCCTACGAGCAGTACTTC. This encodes CATSRAGTAISYEQYF. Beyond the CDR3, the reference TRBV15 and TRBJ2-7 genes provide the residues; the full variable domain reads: DAMVIQNPRYQVTQFGKPVTLSCSQTLNHNVMYWYQQKSSQAPKLLFHYYDKDFNNEADTPDNFQSRRPNTSFCFLDIRSPGLGDTAMYLCATSRAGTAISYEQYFGPGTRLTVT.